This T cell receptor (beta chain) was observed in a study of Ad26.COV2.S vaccination and SARS-CoV-2 variants. Background on the study: Into the muscle, Ad26.COV2.S was dosed once or twice, 56 days apart.

Treatment: 19 received Ad26.COV2.S at low or high dose, single or two shots; five or six received placebo; per-sample allocation not given. Day 63 after the first injection of vaccine or placebo was the sampling time. Here immunoSEQ multiplex PCR was the method, and the copy in TCRdb shows in-frame clones only, minus some. The sample has around 450,000 clones, approximately 92% seen once. The material sequenced was peripheral blood, taken in a trial of Ad26.COV2.S vaccine versus placebo. This TCR was recovered from a person between 18 and 65 years old who received the Ad26.COV2.S COVID-19 vaccine or a placebo.

CDR3 protein: CASGSTYEQYF. CDR3 in DNA: TGTGCCAGCGGGTCGACCTACGAGCAGTACTTC. This chain joins TRBV6-5 and TRBJ2-7; no definite D call. The CDR3 runs to 11 residues. Per germline, CDR1 MNHEY and CDR2 SVGAGI. V was trimmed by 8 bases and J by 2 bases, leaving 7 bases between them.